The 3 T cell receptor beta chains below were found in one sample sequenced in a study of a mutant IDH1 vaccine in newly diagnosed glioma. No antigen has been identified for these receptors. The sample's time point: week 23, last vaccination. Doses comprised 300 ug of mutant IDH1 20-mer peptide each, plus topical imiquimod. Some clones are missing from TCRdb's copy, which holds only in-frame ones; the method was immunoSEQ multiplex PCR. The sample holds around 56,000 clones, 80% to 90% seen once. The sequenced sample was PBMCs, obtained from a glioma patient whose treatment included an IDH1 peptide vaccine. Every receptor here comes from a woman aged 40 to 50 with glioma. Some clones in this sample may be carry-over from other donors' samples.

This chain links TRBV19 with TRBJ2-2; TRBD1 aligns across 7 bases. CDR3 length equals 16 residues. V shed 1 base and J 3 bases; nucleotides not matched to a gene: 5. Germline CDR1 is LNHDA and CDR2 is SQIVND (reference sequence). For the CDR3, the DNA is TGTGCCAGTAGTATAGGGACAGGACTTTACACCGGGGAGCTGTTTTTT. It is translated as CASSIGTGLYTGELFF. The full variable domain, its missing parts supplied by reference TRBV19 and TRBJ2-2, is DGGITQSPKYLFRKEGQNVTLSCEQNLNHDAMYWYRQDPGQGLRLIYYSQIVNDFQKGDIAEGYSVSREKKESFPLTVTSAQKNPTAFYLCASSIGTGLYTGELFFGEGSRLTVL.

V usage is TRBV2 and J usage is TRBJ2-3, with 7 bases fitting TRBD1. CDR1 and CDR2 (germline): SNHLY, FYNNEI. V lost 8 bases, J lost 6 bases, and 8 bases stayed unmatched. This CDR3 contains 13 residues. For the CDR3, the DNA is TGTGCCAGCTCCACGACAGGGATGGATACGCAGTATTTT. The encoded protein is CASSTTGMDTQYF.

The rearrangement links TRBV5-5 to TRBJ1-1; weak D call: TRBD1 (5 bases). The CDR3 has 13 amino acids. The ends were cut back, 5 bases at V and 5 bases at J, with 13 bases in the middle. Germline-derived CDR1 and CDR2 are SGHKS and YYEKEE (reference sequence). Here the CDR3 reads CASRGEDMTEAFF. CDR3 nucleotide sequence: TGTGCCAGCAGGGGGGAGGATATGACTGAAGCTTTCTTT.